Presented here are 23 T cell receptor beta chains from one specimen sequenced in a study of blood T cell repertoires in COVID-19. The method was immunoSEQ multiplex PCR; TCRdb's version includes in-frame clones alone and lacks a portion of them. The sample lists 150,000 to 200,000 clones, almost 80% occurring once. The sequenced sample was PBMCs or T cells enriched from blood (not recorded which). Every receptor here comes from a woman in her 50s who had recovered from COVID-19.

This chain uses TRBV9 with TRBJ1-1; a weak D match, TRBD1 (5 bases). This CDR3 spans 16 amino acids. From germline, CDR1 is SGDLS and CDR2 YYNGEE. Deletions cut 4 bases from V and 4 bases from J, with 20 bases between. CDR3 sequence: CASSTRPAGRGTEAFF. As DNA, the CDR3 is TGTGCCAGCAGCACCCGGCCGGCAGGGCGTGGCACTGAAGCTTTCTTT.

As for this clone: The same CDR3 can be traced to other DNA sequences in this sample. The chain recombines TRBV3-1 (or the pseudogene TRBV3-2) with TRBJ1-1; TRBD1 might be the D (6 bases). The CDR3 is made up of 13 amino acids. The V end lost 3 bases, the J end lost 2 bases, and 7 bases lay between the germline ends. Germline CDR1 is LGHDT and CDR2 is YNNKEL (reference sequence). The CDR3 DNA follows: TGTGCCAGCAGCCAGACAGGTAACACTGAAGCTTTCTTT. Protein: CASSQTGNTEAFF.

The J gene is TRBJ2-2, the V gene TRBV19; D is uncertain. Germline V lookup: CDR1 LNHDA, CDR2 SQIVND (reference sequence). With 3 bases removed from V and 2 bases from J, the gap between germline ends came to 19 bases. The CDR3 sequence is 18 residues long. The CDR3 DNA reads TGTGCCAGTAGTATTATCCTGGCGGTTGAGCCCAACACCGGGGAGCTGTTTTTT. Its protein product is CASSIILAVEPNTGELFF.

The V and J genes are TRBV2 and TRBJ2-5, with TRBD2 matching 9 bases. V lost 6 bases to trimming and J lost 4 bases; unmatched junction nucleotides: 12. This CDR3 has 16 amino acids. The V gene's germline CDR1 is SNHLY and CDR2 FYNNEI. CDR3 coding DNA: TGTGCCAGCAGAGACCCCGGTGGGACTAGCAGAGAGACCCAGTACTTC. Its translation is CASRDPGGTSRETQYF. The variable domain in full, completed from reference TRBV2 and TRBJ2-5, reads EPEVTQTPSHQVTQMGQEVILRCVPISNHLYFYWYRQILGQKVEFLVSFYNNEISEKSEIFDDQFSVERPDGSNFTLKIRSTKLEDSAMYFCASRDPGGTSRETQYFGPGTRLLVL.

In its sample, this clone was seen once. This rearrangement joins TRBV18 to TRBJ1-3; D call uncertain. The CDR3 spans 16 residues. Trimming left V 3 bases short and J 0 bases short, with 12 bases between. Germline V gene data show CDR1 as KGHSH and CDR2 as LQKENI. The CDR3 bases are TGTGCCAGCTCACCCCCTGGACTTGCCTCTGGAAACACCATATATTTT. Translation: CASSPPGLASGNTIYF.

V usage is TRBV28 and J usage is TRBJ2-7, with TRBD2 identical over 8 bases. CDR1 is MDHEN and CDR2 is SYDVKM in the germline V gene. The CDR3 runs 15 residues. After removal of 2 bases from V and 3 bases from J, the junction contained 6 bases not matched to a gene. The CDR3 region has the DNA TGTGCCAGCAGTTTAAGTAGCGGGATCCTCTACGAGCAGTACTTC. It yields the protein CASSLSSGILYEQYF.

The chain joins TRBV27 to TRBJ2-1; D possibly corresponds to TRBD1 (6 bases). V gave up 4 bases and J gave up 0 bases, with 13 bases separating them. Germline V gives CDR1 MNHEY, CDR2 SMNVEV (reference sequence). The CDR3 length is 16 residues. The CDR3 loop reads CASSSYGQSSYNEQFF. DNA of the CDR3: TGTGCCAGCAGTTCCTACGGACAGAGCTCCTACAATGAGCAGTTCTTC.

This clone was seen only a few times. The chain recombines TRBV7-2 with TRBJ2-1; 8 positions match TRBD2. This CDR3 contains 14 residues. The germline gives CDR1 SGHTA, CDR2 FQGNSA. V dropped 4 bases and J dropped 10; count of bases not matched to a gene: 9. The CDR3: CASSSRTSWGEQFF. The CDR3 region has the DNA TGTGCCAGCAGCTCTCGGACTAGCTGGGGGGAGCAGTTCTTC.

V gene TRBV5-1 combines with J gene TRBJ2-3; D is uncertain. V was cut by 5 bases and J by 2 bases, with 6 bases left in between. This CDR3 spans 12 amino acids. CDR1 SGHRS and CDR2 YFSETQ come from the germline V gene. CDR3 residues: CASRYYTDTQYF. In DNA, the CDR3 is TGCGCCAGCAGGTATTACACAGATACGCAGTATTTT. Full variable domain (rest looked up from reference TRBV5-1 and TRBJ2-3): KAGVTQTPRYLIKTRGQQVTLSCSPISGHRSVSWYQQTPGQGLQFLFEYFSETQRNKGNFPGRFSGRQFSNSRSEMNVSTLELGDSALYLCASRYYTDTQYFGPGTRLTVL.

This clone was detected a few times. The V call is TRBV4-1, the J call TRBJ2-7; the D is unclear. This CDR3 is 16 amino acids long. V shed 3 bases and J shed 4 bases, with 19 bases lying between them. Germline V gives CDR1 MGHRA, CDR2 YSYEKL. The CDR3, as DNA: TGCGCCAGCAGCCAGGGCCAGTTGTCCTTGAGATACGAGCAGTACTTC. This gives the protein CASSQGQLSLRYEQYF.

The gene calls are TRBV11-3 and TRBJ2-3; D not resolved. Deletions cut 1 base from V and 3 bases from J, with 8 bases between. Per the germline V gene, CDR1 is SGHNT and CDR2 is YENEEA. This CDR3 contains 14 residues. The CDR3 DNA is TGTGCCAGCAGCTTAGGCCCGGGTACAGATACGCAGTATTTT. It specifies CASSLGPGTDTQYF.

This chain links TRBV6-2 or TRBV6-3 with TRBJ2-5; 7 positions match TRBD2. V lost 5 bases to trimming and J lost 4 bases; unmatched junction nucleotides: 7. CDR1 and CDR2 (germline): MNHEY, SVGEGT. This CDR3 comprises 14 residues. CDR3 protein: CASSSGKEIETQYF. For the CDR3, the DNA is TGTGCCAGCAGTAGCGGGAAGGAAATAGAGACCCAGTACTTC.

In this sample, this clone turned up once. V gene TRBV7-6 combines with J gene TRBJ2-3; maybe TRBD1 (6 bases). Germline values: CDR1 SGHVS, CDR2 FNYEAQ. CDR3 length equals 15 residues. V dropped 1 base and J dropped 3 bases, with 11 bases sitting between them. This CDR3 reads CASSLEQGITDTQYF. The CDR3 DNA follows: TGTGCCAGCAGCTTAGAGCAGGGGATAACAGATACGCAGTATTTT.

This sequence joins TRBV28 and TRBJ1-2; weak D call: TRBD1 (6 bases). V was clipped by 5 bases and J by 1 base, with 14 bases between them. CDR1 and CDR2 from the germline V gene are MDHEN and SYDVKM. The CDR3 consists of 15 residues. This CDR3 reads CASSPPRQDNYGYTF. CDR3 bases: TGTGCCAGCAGTCCCCCCCGACAGGATAACTATGGCTACACCTTC.

The chain uses TRBV29-1 and TRBJ2-2; 7 bases agree with TRBD2. Per germline, CDR1 SQVTM and CDR2 ANQGSEA. There are 16 residues in the CDR3. V was clipped by 4 bases and J by 4 bases; unmatched bases: 12. The CDR3 region is CSVAQRGGPSTGELFF. The CDR3 DNA sequence: TGCAGCGTTGCCCAGCGGGGCGGTCCGAGCACCGGGGAGCTGTTTTTT.

The CDR3 coding sequence is TGCGCCAGCAGCTTTGGAGGAATATATGGCTACACCTTC. Protein: CASSFGGIYGYTF. The chain links TRBV5-1 to TRBJ1-2; unclear D gene. The length of the CDR3 is 13 residues. Deletions cut 2 bases from V and 5 bases from J, with 10 bases between. Per the germline V gene, CDR1 is SGHRS and CDR2 is YFSETQ.

V gene TRBV6-2 or TRBV6-3 combines with J gene TRBJ2-1, with 10 bases identical to TRBD2. Germline CDR1 MNHEY, CDR2 SVGEGT. The CDR3 contains 16 residues. J lost 10 bases, V lost 0 bases, and 9 bases had no gene match. The chain's CDR3 is CASSYSSSSGSREQFF. The CDR3 DNA reads as TGTGCCAGCAGTTACTCGAGTTCTAGCGGGAGTAGGGAGCAGTTCTTC.

V and J are TRBV4-2 and TRBJ1-1; the D is unclear. Germline V lookup: CDR1 LGHNA, CDR2 YNFKEQ. This CDR3 is built from 14 residues. Trimming stripped 4 bases from V and 0 bases from J, with 9 bases between. The chain's CDR3 is CASSPGGLNTEAFF. For the CDR3, the DNA is TGTGCCAGCAGCCCCGGCGGGTTGAACACTGAAGCTTTCTTT.

This chain links TRBV24-1 with TRBJ2-3; TRBD2 agrees at 10 bases. The V segment lost 5 bases and the J segment 8 bases; nucleotides outside the gene matches: 0. The CDR3 is 12 amino acids. The V gene's germline CDR1 is KGHDR and CDR2 SFDVKD. CDR3 DNA sequence: TGTGCCACCAGTGGGACTAGCGGTACGCAGTATTTT. It encodes CATSGTSGTQYF.

This chain links TRBV12-5 with TRBJ2-7; maybe TRBD1 (5 bases). This CDR3 contains 14 residues. V lost 1 base to trimming and J lost 3 bases, with 10 bases between them. Germline CDR1 is LGHNT and CDR2 is FRNRAP. The CDR3: CASGLDRQGYEQYF. The CDR3 DNA reads TGTGCTAGTGGTTTGGATCGGCAGGGCTACGAGCAGTACTTC.

This clone has only a few counts. V is TRBV28 and J is TRBJ2-5, with D hard to call. CDR1 is MDHEN, CDR2 SYDVKM, per germline. The CDR3 contains 13 residues. V shed 7 bases and J shed 5 bases, with 14 bases lying between them. The CDR3 bases are TGTGCCAGCAAAGATCAAGGCAGGGAGACCCAGTACTTC. Amino acid sequence: CASKDQGRETQYF.

The chain couples TRBV7-2 to TRBJ1-5; D is ambiguous. CDR3 length: 13 residues. The germline V gene has CDR1 SGHTA and CDR2 FQGNSA. Trimming left V 3 bases short and J 0 bases short, with 3 bases between. The CDR3 DNA is TGTGCCAGCAGCTTCCATAGCAATCAGCCCCAGCATTTT. This sequence encodes CASSFHSNQPQHF.

The gene calls are TRBV12-3 or TRBV12-4 and TRBJ2-5, with D unresolved. The germline V and J ends were trimmed by 3 bases and 3 bases, with 8 bases remaining between them. The CDR3 runs 13 residues. The CDR3 is CASSFSDKETQYF. CDR3 bases: TGTGCCAGCAGTTTTAGTGACAAAGAGACCCAGTACTTC.